One and the same sample provided the 2 T cell receptor beta chains below, sequenced in a study of CXCR3-negative and CXCR3-positive naive CD8 T cells. The TRB cDNA libraries were prepared by 5' RACE with UMI labels. TCRdb reworked the 5' RACE reads into one entry per CDR3 protein, no DNA. The sample has some 140,000 distinct CDR3 sequences. These receptors' antigens are unknown. Study-level points and caveats: TRB CDR3s of CXCR3-positive naive cells were more hydrophobic than those of CXCR3-negative naive cells.

The sequencing sample was made of naive CXCR3+ CD8+ T cells from blood. The subset was: CD45RO-CCR7+CD27+CD95- naive CD8+ T cells expressing CXCR3 (TNR3+). These receptors were obtained from a human donor in good health. Some clones in this sample may be carry-over from other donors' samples.

V usage is TRBV4-3 and J usage is TRBJ2-7; TCRdb's assignment of TRBD1 cannot be checked, as there is no DNA. Germline CDR1 and CDR2: LGHNA and YSLEER. The CDR3 has 17 amino acids. The CDR3 loop is CASSQDPPTGSSLEQYF.

The chain is built from TRBV7-9 and TRBJ2-7; checking the TCRdb D call of TRBD1 is not possible without DNA. The CDR3 has 12 amino acids. Germline-derived CDR1 and CDR2 are SEHNR and FQNEAQ (reference sequence). The CDR3 sequence: CASSLPLYEQYF.